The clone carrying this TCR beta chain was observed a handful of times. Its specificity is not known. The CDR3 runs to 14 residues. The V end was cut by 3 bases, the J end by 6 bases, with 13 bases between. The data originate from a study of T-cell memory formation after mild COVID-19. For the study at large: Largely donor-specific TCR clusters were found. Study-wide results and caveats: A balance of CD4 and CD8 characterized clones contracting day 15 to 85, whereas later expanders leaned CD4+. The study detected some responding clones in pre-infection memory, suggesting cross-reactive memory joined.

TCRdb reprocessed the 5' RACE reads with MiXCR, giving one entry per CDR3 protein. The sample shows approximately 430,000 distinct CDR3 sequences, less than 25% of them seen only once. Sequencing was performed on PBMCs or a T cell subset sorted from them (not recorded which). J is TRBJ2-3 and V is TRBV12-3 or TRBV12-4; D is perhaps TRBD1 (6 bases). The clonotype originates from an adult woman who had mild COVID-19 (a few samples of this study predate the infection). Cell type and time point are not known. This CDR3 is CASSFRQAPDTQYF. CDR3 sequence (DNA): TGTGCCAGCAGTTTCAGACAGGCCCCGGATACGCAGTATTTT.